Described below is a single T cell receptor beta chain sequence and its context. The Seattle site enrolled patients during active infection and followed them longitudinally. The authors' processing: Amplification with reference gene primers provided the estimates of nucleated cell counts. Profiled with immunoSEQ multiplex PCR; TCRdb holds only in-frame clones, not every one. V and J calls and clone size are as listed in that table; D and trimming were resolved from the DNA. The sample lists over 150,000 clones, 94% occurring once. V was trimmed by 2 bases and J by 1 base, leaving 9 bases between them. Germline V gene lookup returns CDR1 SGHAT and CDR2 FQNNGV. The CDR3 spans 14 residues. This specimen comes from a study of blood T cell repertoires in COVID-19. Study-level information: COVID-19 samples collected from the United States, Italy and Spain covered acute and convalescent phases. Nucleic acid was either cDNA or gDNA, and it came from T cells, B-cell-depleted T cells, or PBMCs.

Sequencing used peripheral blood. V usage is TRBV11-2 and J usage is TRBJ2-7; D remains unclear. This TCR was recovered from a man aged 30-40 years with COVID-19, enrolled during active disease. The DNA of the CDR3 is TGTGCCAGCAGCTTACAGGCGATATCCTACGAGCAGTACTTC. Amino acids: CASSLQAISYEQYF.